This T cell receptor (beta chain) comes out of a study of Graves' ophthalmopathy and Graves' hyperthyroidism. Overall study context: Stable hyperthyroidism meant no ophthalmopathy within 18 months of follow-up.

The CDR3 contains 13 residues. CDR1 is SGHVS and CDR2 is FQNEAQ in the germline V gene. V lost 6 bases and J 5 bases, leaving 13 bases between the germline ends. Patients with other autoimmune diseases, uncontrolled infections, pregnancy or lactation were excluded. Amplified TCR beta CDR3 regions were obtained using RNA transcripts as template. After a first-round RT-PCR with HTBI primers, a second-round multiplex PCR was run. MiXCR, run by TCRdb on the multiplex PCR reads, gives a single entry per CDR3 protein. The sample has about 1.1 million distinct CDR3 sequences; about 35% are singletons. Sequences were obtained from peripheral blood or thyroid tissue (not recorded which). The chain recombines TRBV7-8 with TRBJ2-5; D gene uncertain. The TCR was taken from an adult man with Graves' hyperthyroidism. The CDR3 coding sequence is TGTGCCAGCAGAGCTAGTTCTCTGGAGACCCAGTACTTC. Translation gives CASRASSLETQYF.